The next 8 T cell receptor beta chains were all read from a single sample in a study of metastatic and nonmetastatic thyroid tumors. With MiXCR, TCRdb reprocessed the PCR reads. There are around 19,000 clones in the sample; approximately 29% occur only once, and around 27% lies in the top ten. Prior to thyroid surgery, none of the patients had received any treatment. Material: tumor tissue. The receptors shown here come from a male donor with papillary thyroid cancer or a benign thyroid nodule (not recorded which). Some clones in this sample may be carry-over from other donors' samples.

This clone was observed many times. V and J are TRBV18 and TRBJ2-5; no clear D gene. V was pared by 3 bases and J by 1 base, with 9 bases between. Looked up from germline, CDR1 is KGHSH and CDR2 is LQKENI. This CDR3 comprises 14 residues. CDR3 in DNA: TGTGCCAGCTCACCCCCCGGCTCCCAAGAGACCCAGTACTTC. It specifies CASSPPGSQETQYF.

This clone was seen many times. The chain combines TRBV12-3 or TRBV12-4 with TRBJ1-1; D is undetermined. This CDR3 spans 14 amino acids. The V and J ends lost 1 base and 0 bases respectively, with 6 bases between them. The CDR3 sequence: CASSLGGLNTEAFF. The DNA for the CDR3 is TGTGCCAGCAGTTTAGGGGGATTGAACACTGAAGCTTTCTTT.

This rearrangement joins TRBV5-1 to TRBJ2-1; 8 nucleotides line up with TRBD2. V dropped 5 bases and J dropped 9; count of bases not matched to a gene: 10. The CDR3 contains 14 residues. Per germline, CDR1 SGHRS and CDR2 YFSETQ. This CDR3 is CASRSGLVESEQFF. The CDR3 region has the DNA TGCGCCAGCAGATCGGGACTAGTTGAAAGTGAGCAGTTCTTC.

This clone showed up many times. J is TRBJ2-1 and V is TRBV20-1, with D possibly matching TRBD2 (5 bases). Germline V gives CDR1 DFQATT, CDR2 SNEGSKA (reference sequence). Trimming took off 6 bases at V and 0 bases at J, with 18 bases between the two ends. This CDR3 has 16 amino acids. The CDR3 sequence is CSAVIASPRSYNEQFF. The CDR3, as DNA: TGCAGTGCCGTTATAGCGTCGCCCCGCTCCTACAATGAGCAGTTCTTC.

This clone was counted many times. This chain links TRBV5-1 with TRBJ2-3, with D unresolved. The CDR3 extends over 14 amino acids. Trimming left V 0 bases short and J 2 bases short, with 7 bases between. Germline assignment: CDR1 SGHRS and CDR2 YFSETQ. This CDR3 reads CASSLAYLTDTQYF. Written as DNA, the CDR3 is TGCGCCAGCAGCTTGGCCTACCTCACAGATACGCAGTATTTT.

This clone was counted ten times or more. The CDR3 sequence is CASSDGTSDYNEQFF. CDR3 sequence (DNA): TGTGCCAGCAGCGATGGGACTAGCGACTACAATGAGCAGTTCTTC. The chain combines TRBV6-4 with TRBJ2-1, with 10 bases lining up with TRBD2. CDR1 is MRHNA and CDR2 is SNTAGT in the germline V gene. This CDR3 has 15 residues. J gave up 3 bases and V 6 bases, and 5 bases lay outside the gene matches.

The rearrangement joins TRBV4-1 to TRBJ2-2; D possibly corresponds to TRBD2 (6 bases). Germline-derived CDR1 and CDR2 are MGHRA and YSYEKL. There are 19 residues in the CDR3. V was shortened by 1 base and J by 5 bases, with 23 bases between the two germline ends. The CDR3 nucleotides read TGCGCCAGCAGCCAAGTAAAGAAGACGCCGGGAGACAAAACCGGGGAGCTGTTTTTT. It specifies CASSQVKKTPGDKTGELFF.

Many counts were recorded for this clone. CDR3 amino acids: CASSLARNSYEQYF. The CDR3 DNA reads TGTGCCAGCAGCTTAGCCAGGAACTCCTACGAGCAGTACTTC. The chain joins TRBV7-8 to TRBJ2-7; no firm D call. The V and J ends lost 0 bases and 0 bases respectively, with 6 bases between them. This CDR3 has 14 residues. Germline V lookup: CDR1 SGHVS, CDR2 FQNEAQ.